The 24 T cell receptor beta chains below come from one sample, sequenced in a study of OX40 agonist ivuxolimab in advanced cancers. Measured with immunoSEQ multiplex PCR; TCRdb has only the in-frame clones, and not every one. The top ten hold roughly 5.1% of the sample, which has approximately 60,000 clones, less than 95% seen once. The sample in question was CD4+ or CD8+ T cells sorted from blood, obtained in a trial of the OX40 agonist ivuxolimab. The receptor set was obtained from an adult with an advanced solid tumor such as melanoma, head and neck, liver or kidney cancer.

The rearrangement joins TRBV5-1 to TRBJ1-4; 7 positions match TRBD1. CDR3 length: 18 amino acids. With V trimmed by 0 bases and J by 6 bases, 14 bases remained unmatched. Germline V gene sequence: CDR1 SGHRS, CDR2 YFSETQ. The CDR3 DNA follows: TGCGCCAGCAGCTTGGGGGGACAGTCCATGGCGGGTGATGAAAAACTGTTTTTT. This codes for CASSLGGQSMAGDEKLFF.

The chain couples TRBV19 to TRBJ2-4; D possibly matches TRBD1 or TRBD2 (5 bases each). Germline V gene sequence: CDR1 LNHDA, CDR2 SQIVND (reference sequence). V lost 3 bases, J lost 1 base, and 13 bases lay in between. The CDR3 covers 16 residues. CDR3 DNA: TGTGCCAGTAGTATCTGGACTCCAGGGGCCAAAAACATTCAGTACTTC. Residues: CASSIWTPGAKNIQYF.

CDR3 in amino acids: CASSVGLLAQETQYF. CDR3 in DNA: TGTGCCAGCAGCGTAGGGCTGCTAGCCCAAGAGACCCAGTACTTC. The V and J genes are TRBV9 and TRBJ2-5; TRBD2 is a possible D gene (5 bases). The CDR3 is 15 residues long. Looked up from germline, CDR1 is SGDLS and CDR2 is YYNGEE. V was cut by 0 bases and J by 1 base, with 10 bases left in between. The full variable domain, rest sourced from reference TRBV9 and TRBJ2-5, is DSGVTQTPKHLITATGQRVTLRCSPRSGDLSVYWYQQSLDQGLQFLIQYYNGEERAKGNILERFSAQQFPDLHSELNLSSLELGDSALYFCASSVGLLAQETQYFGPGTRLLVL.

The chain recombines TRBV11-3 with TRBJ2-3; TRBD2 matches at 7 bases. Germline V gene sequence: CDR1 SGHNT, CDR2 YENEEA. V shed 4 bases and J 4 bases; nucleotides not matched to a gene: 8. The CDR3 is made up of 15 amino acids. CDR3 protein: CASSWGRGRADTQYF. The DNA for the CDR3 is TGTGCCAGCAGCTGGGGGAGGGGTCGGGCAGATACGCAGTATTTT. Complete variable domain (other parts from reference TRBV11-3 and TRBJ2-3): EAGVVQSPRYKIIEKKQPVAFWCNPISGHNTLYWYLQNLGQGPELLIRYENEEAVDDSQLPKDRFSAERLKGVDSTLKIQPAELGDSAVYLCASSWGRGRADTQYFGPGTRLTVL.

The chain employs TRBV4-2 and TRBJ2-1; 13 positions agree with TRBD2. This CDR3 region has 20 residues. The germline gives CDR1 LGHNA, CDR2 YNFKEQ. V lost 2 bases, J lost 7 bases, and 17 bases stayed unmatched. CDR3 nucleotides: TGTGCCAGCAGCCAACGTTCCGGGACTTCGGGACTAGCGGGAAAGAATGAGCAGTTCTTC. It specifies CASSQRSGTSGLAGKNEQFF.

J is TRBJ2-7 and V is TRBV5-3; TRBD2 aligns across 9 bases. TRBV5-3 is assigned to the ORF class and has an uncertain function. The V segment lost 4 bases and the J segment 2 bases; nucleotides outside the gene matches: 16. CDR3 size: 18 residues. DNA of the CDR3: TGTGCCAGAAGCCCACCGGAAAGAACTAGCGGGTCGACCTACGAGCAGTACTTC. Residues: CARSPPERTSGSTYEQYF.

The chain has TRBV5-1 and TRBJ2-2; 10 bases line up with TRBD2. The CDR3 covers 16 residues. Unmatched junction bases numbered 8, after V lost 4 bases and J lost 5 bases. Per the germline V gene, CDR1 is SGHRS and CDR2 is YFSETQ. The chain's CDR3 is CASSVGLAVNTGELFF. Here the CDR3 DNA reads TGCGCCAGCAGCGTAGGACTAGCGGTTAATACCGGGGAGCTGTTTTTT.

This clone appeared a single time. This rearrangement joins TRBV18 to TRBJ2-7; 9 nucleotides align to TRBD2. Germline loops: CDR1 KGHSH, CDR2 LQKENI. V dropped 4 bases and J dropped 6; count of bases not matched to a gene: 7. This CDR3 is built from 14 residues. The CDR3 here is CASSREAGGAEQYF. The CDR3 DNA reads as TGTGCCAGCTCACGCGAAGCGGGAGGCGCCGAGCAGTACTTC.

The J gene is TRBJ2-2, the V gene TRBV7-3; possibly TRBD1 or TRBD2 for D (5 bases each). V was trimmed by 2 bases and J by 0 bases, leaving 10 bases between them. From germline, CDR1 is SGHTA and CDR2 FQGTGA. This CDR3 has 16 residues. CDR3 in amino acids: CASSLSGLTNTGELFF. The CDR3 DNA sequence: TGTGCCAGCAGCTTATCGGGGCTCACGAACACCGGGGAGCTGTTTTTT.

The chain carries TRBV7-8 and TRBJ2-7; 10 bases align to TRBD2. From germline, CDR1 is SGHVS and CDR2 FQNEAQ. With 3 bases clipped from V and 3 bases from J, the junction kept 2 bases outside the gene matches. The CDR3 has 14 amino acids. CDR3 loop: CASSLPSGSYEQYF. The CDR3 DNA reads TGTGCCAGCAGCTTGCCTAGCGGGAGCTACGAGCAGTACTTC.

This clone was counted between two and nine times. The rearrangement uses TRBV5-1 and TRBJ2-1; 14 bases fit TRBD2. The junction had 4 bases not matched to a gene; V was cut back by 4 bases and J by 7 bases. This CDR3 is 15 amino acids long. In germline, CDR1 is SGHRS, CDR2 YFSETQ. CDR3 amino acids: CASSQGLAGVNEQFF. The CDR3 DNA is TGCGCCAGCAGCCAGGGACTAGCGGGAGTGAATGAGCAGTTCTTC.

The V and J genes are TRBV5-1 and TRBJ2-7, with D possibly being TRBD1 or TRBD2 (5 bases each). The V gene's germline CDR1 is SGHRS and CDR2 YFSETQ. CDR3 size: 13 residues. Trimming took off 5 bases at V and 5 bases at J, with 14 bases between the two ends. The CDR3 nucleotides are TGCGCCAGCAGGACCGGGACGGAGAACGAGCAGTACTTC. This encodes CASRTGTENEQYF.

The chain recombines TRBV28 with TRBJ2-7, with D possibly TRBD2 on 6 matching bases. Trimming pared 6 bases from V and 6 bases from J, leaving 21 bases between. The germline V gene encodes CDR1 MDHEN and CDR2 SYDVKM. The CDR3 length is 15 residues. The CDR3 DNA reads as TGTGCCAGCAGGGAAAGAGGAGGGCGGGTCTCCGAGCAGTACTTC. Protein sequence: CASRERGGRVSEQYF.

The chain has TRBV6-1 and TRBJ2-7; no clear D gene. The CDR3 consists of 15 residues. Germline V gene sequence: CDR1 MNHNS, CDR2 SASEGT. V lost 1 base to trimming and J lost 2 bases, with 12 bases between them. CDR3 nucleotide sequence: TGTGCCAGCAGTGAAGGGTCAGGTTACCCCTACGAGCAGTACTTC. Amino acids: CASSEGSGYPYEQYF.

The rearrangement joins TRBV28 to TRBJ1-5; D may be TRBD1 (5 bases). The V and J ends lost 5 bases and 0 bases respectively, with 11 bases between them. This CDR3 has 15 residues. The V gene's germline CDR1 is MDHEN and CDR2 SYDVKM. This CDR3 reads CASSGGDFSNQPQHF. The CDR3 DNA reads as TGTGCCAGCAGTGGGGGGGACTTTAGCAATCAGCCCCAGCATTTT. The whole variable domain, filled in from reference TRBV28 and TRBJ1-5, reads DVKVTQSSRYLVKRTGEKVFLECVQDMDHENMFWYRQDPGLGLRLIYFSYDVKMKEKGDIPEGYSVSREKKERFSLILESASTNQTSMYLCASSGGDFSNQPQHFGDGTRLSIL.

The rearrangement uses TRBV2 and TRBJ2-7; D not resolved. Deletions cut 4 bases from V and 2 bases from J, with 6 bases between. This CDR3 comprises 12 residues. Germline-derived CDR1 and CDR2 are SNHLY and FYNNEI. Here the CDR3 reads CASSVSPYEQYF. The CDR3 nucleotides read TGTGCCAGCAGTGTATCCCCCTACGAGCAGTACTTC.

The chain employs TRBV28 and TRBJ1-1, with D perhaps matching TRBD1 (6 bases). CDR1 and CDR2 from the germline V gene are MDHEN and SYDVKM. CDR3 length: 15 amino acids. The ends were cut back, 3 bases at V and 0 bases at J, with 11 bases in the middle. CDR3 in DNA: TGTGCCAGCAGTTTGGGAGGGGGGGTGAACACTGAAGCTTTCTTT. As protein: CASSLGGGVNTEAFF. Based on the CDR3 plus reference TRBV28 and TRBJ1-1, the full variable domain is DVKVTQSSRYLVKRTGEKVFLECVQDMDHENMFWYRQDPGLGLRLIYFSYDVKMKEKGDIPEGYSVSREKKERFSLILESASTNQTSMYLCASSLGGGVNTEAFFGQGTRLTVV.

V is TRBV7-8 and J is TRBJ1-5; maybe TRBD1 (6 bases). The CDR3 runs 16 residues. CDR1 is SGHVS and CDR2 is FQNEAQ in the germline V gene. Trimming cost V 2 bases and J 5 bases, with 16 bases left between them. CDR3: CASSLYGGGSYQPQHF. The CDR3 nucleotides read TGTGCCAGCAGCTTATATGGGGGGGGCAGCTATCAGCCCCAGCATTTT.

The rearrangement uses TRBV6-1 and TRBJ1-2, with 7 positions matching TRBD1. V lost 4 bases and J lost 5; bases outside the gene matches: 1. Germline loops: CDR1 MNHNS, CDR2 SASEGT. CDR3 size: 12 residues. CDR3 sequence: CASSGQGYGYTF. CDR3 DNA: TGTGCCAGCAGTGGACAGGGTTATGGCTACACCTTC.

The chain recombines TRBV27 with TRBJ2-7, with 7 bases lining up with TRBD2. The length of the CDR3 is 16 residues. After removal of 0 bases from V and 4 bases from J, the junction contained 9 bases not matched to a gene. Germline assignment: CDR1 MNHEY and CDR2 SMNVEV (reference sequence). The CDR3 here is CASSLSWGGKGYEQYF. The DNA for the CDR3 is TGTGCCAGCAGTTTATCGTGGGGGGGAAAGGGATACGAGCAGTACTTC.

The chain combines TRBV6-1 with TRBJ2-5; 12 bases match TRBD2. The ends lost 5 bases at V and 3 bases at J; junction bases unmatched: 4. The CDR3 runs to 15 residues. Germline CDR1 and CDR2: MNHNS and SASEGT. The CDR3 coding sequence is TGTGCCAGCAGTAACAGACTAGCGGGGGAAGAGACCCAGTACTTC. Translation: CASSNRLAGEETQYF.

The rearrangement uses TRBV5-8 and TRBJ1-2; the D is unclear. V was clipped by 3 bases and J by 7 bases, with 22 bases between them. CDR1 and CDR2 from the germline V gene are SGHTS and YDEGEE. The CDR3 is made up of 16 amino acids. The CDR3 region has the DNA TGTGCCAGCAGCTCTACTGGGCGGTCCGGAAAGAGTGGCTACACCTTC. It encodes CASSSTGRSGKSGYTF.

The rearrangement uses TRBV5-1 and TRBJ2-6; 7 bases agree with TRBD1. This CDR3 is built from 18 residues. Germline loops: CDR1 SGHRS, CDR2 YFSETQ. Trimming cost V 2 bases and J 3 bases; bases outside gene matches: 11. CDR3 loop: CASSFPQGLGVGANVLTF. In DNA form, the CDR3 reads TGCGCCAGCAGCTTTCCACAGGGGTTGGGGGTTGGGGCCAACGTCCTGACTTTC.

This chain links TRBV19 with TRBJ2-3; 8 positions match TRBD1. CDR1 and CDR2 from the germline V gene are LNHDA and SQIVND (reference sequence). With 3 bases clipped from V and 6 bases from J, the junction kept 5 bases outside the gene matches. This CDR3 has 14 amino acids. Written as DNA, the CDR3 is TGTGCCAGTAGTATGACAGGGGTTGGGGATACGCAGTATTTT. The encoded protein is CASSMTGVGDTQYF.